These T cell receptor beta chains were read from a single sample in a study of a mutant IDH1 vaccine in newly diagnosed glioma. Method: immunoSEQ multiplex PCR; TCRdb's copy keeps in-frame clones and lacks some. The repertoire consists of about 72,000 clones, with 80% to 85% occurring once and the leading ten covering roughly 12%. No antigens are known for them. Here the sequenced sample was PBMCs, taken from a glioma patient whose treatment included an IDH1 peptide vaccine. These receptors were taken from a man between 18 and 29 years old with glioma. Each CDR3 is given with its conserved first and last residue. A D gene is named only where the DNA matches it firmly. Some rows have no size entry. The others give once, few or many, or a class for an expanded clone.

v_gene	j_gene	d_gene	abundance	CDR3nt	CDR3aa
TRBV5-1	TRBJ1-1	NA	NA	TGCGCCAGCAGCTTGGACGGGGGGGCGAACACTGAAGCTTTCTTT	CASSLDGGANTEAFF
TRBV7-6	TRBJ1-2	NA	few	TGTGCCCCAAAGGGTACCCACTATGGCTACACCTTC	CAPKGTHYGYTF
TRBV4-2	TRBJ2-2	NA	NA	TGTGCCAGCAGCCCTGGGCTGGGGGATGGCACCGGGGAGCTGTTTTTT	CASSPGLGDGTGELFF
TRBV6-5	TRBJ1-4	NA	NA	TGTGCCAGCAGTTACTCAGGGCTGGCTAATGAAAAACTGTTTTTT	CASSYSGLANEKLFF
TRBV11-2	TRBJ2-7	TRBD2	NA	TGTGCCAGCAGCTTAGGGACTAGCTCTTGGGAGCAGTACTTC	CASSLGTSSWEQYF
TRBV4-3	TRBJ2-7	NA	NA	TGCGCCAGCAGCCAAGTTGCGGACTACTCCTACGAGCAGTACTTC	CASSQVADYSYEQYF
TRBV6-6	TRBJ1-2	NA	NA	TGTGCCGAAAAAGGAAGCAGGGGCTACACCTTC	CAEKGSRGYTF
TRBV15	TRBJ1-2	NA	NA	TGTGCCACCAGCAGAGATTTCACAGCGGATGGCTACACCTTC	CATSRDFTADGYTF
TRBV7-6	TRBJ1-2	NA	NA	TGTGCCAGCAGCCCCCGACAGTTTAATAGCTATGGCTACACCTTC	CASSPRQFNSYGYTF
TRBV27	TRBJ2-1	NA	NA	TGTGCCAGCAGTTCCTCGGCGGATCGGAATGAGCAGTTCTTC	CASSSSADRNEQFF
TRBV13	TRBJ1-1	NA	medium-sized	TGTGCCAGCAGTTCCGAGGGGCGAGACACTGAAGCTTTCTTT	CASSSEGRDTEAFF
TRBV30	TRBJ1-4	NA	NA	TGTGCCTGGAGTACGCAGGGTCGGCTTTTCAATGAAAAACTGTTTTTT	CAWSTQGRLFNEKLFF
TRBV30	TRBJ1-2	NA	NA	TGTGCCTGGAAAGGCAGCCGCTATGGCTACACCTTC	CAWKGSRYGYTF
TRBV5-1	TRBJ2-2	TRBD1	NA	TGCGCCAGCAGACGACAAGGACAGGGGGCGATGACCGGGGAGCTGTTTTTT	CASRRQGQGAMTGELFF
TRBV4-1	TRBJ1-2	NA	NA	TGCGCCAGCAGCCAAGTAGGTGAAATGGGCTACTATGGCTACACCTTC	CASSQVGEMGYYGYTF
TRBV28	TRBJ1-1	NA	NA	TGTGCCAGCAGTCTGAGATGGGTCGGCACTGAAGCTTTCTTT	CASSLRWVGTEAFF
TRBV7-9	TRBJ2-7	TRBD1	NA	TGTGCCAGCAGCTCCGGGACAGGGGCCTTCTACGAGCAGTACTTC	CASSSGTGAFYEQYF
TRBV5-1	TRBJ1-1	NA	NA	TGCGCCAGCAGCTTGACGGATTCCCCTGAAGCTTTCTTT	CASSLTDSPEAFF
TRBV4-3	TRBJ1-6	NA	NA	TGCGCCAGCAGCCAAGATCTGGATCGTTCTAGCTCCTATAATTCACCCCTCCACTTT	CASSQDLDRSSSYNSPLHF
TRBV5-1	TRBJ2-5	TRBD2	NA	TGCGCCAGCAGCTTGGGTTGGACTAGCGGGGGGGAAGAGACCCAGTACTTC	CASSLGWTSGGEETQYF
TRBV30	TRBJ1-2	NA	NA	TGTGCCTGGCTCCCTGGCCTTGGGGACCACACCTTC	CAWLPGLGDHTF
TRBV5-4	TRBJ1-1	NA	NA	TGTGCCAGCACACTGCCGGGACCAACACAGAACACTGAAGCTTTCTTT	CASTLPGPTQNTEAFF
TRBV11-3	TRBJ1-1	NA	NA	TGTGCCAGCAGCTTAGATCCCGTTTTAGGCGAAGCTTTCTTT	CASSLDPVLGEAFF
TRBV30	TRBJ2-2	NA	NA	TGTGCCTGGAGCCGGGGGACCTCCATGAACACCGGGGAGCTGTTTTTT	CAWSRGTSMNTGELFF
TRBV19	TRBJ1-1	NA	NA	TGTGCCAGTAGTATCCCAGGGTGGACTGAAGCTTTCTTT	CASSIPGWTEAFF
TRBV7-9	TRBJ1-5	TRBD1	large	TGTGCCAGCAGCTTGGGCACAGGGGATCTGGGTGAGCCCCAGCATTTT	CASSLGTGDLGEPQHF
TRBV27	TRBJ2-2	TRBD2	NA	TGTGCCACCACAGGACTAGCGAACACCGGGGAGCTGTTTTTT	CATTGLANTGELFF
TRBV4-3	TRBJ2-7	TRBD1	few	TGCGCCAGCAGCCAGTGGCGGGACAGGGCAACGGACGAGCAGTACTTC	CASSQWRDRATDEQYF
TRBV9	TRBJ2-1	NA	NA	TGTGCCAGCAGCGGGACGGCAGGGGAGTTAGGGGTTGAGCAGTTCTTC	CASSGTAGELGVEQFF
TRBV18	TRBJ1-2	NA	NA	TGTGCCAGCTCACCACGGGACAACTATGGCTACACCTTC	CASSPRDNYGYTF
TRBV5-1	TRBJ1-1	NA	NA	TGCGCCAGCAGCCCCCCAGGATATGAAGCTTTCTTT	CASSPPGYEAFF
TRBV4-2	TRBJ2-5	NA	NA	TGTGCCAGCAGCCAAGGCCCGGGTACAGGGCAACAAGAGACCCAGTACTTC	CASSQGPGTGQQETQYF
TRBV5-1	TRBJ2-7	TRBD1	NA	TGCGCCAGCAGCCCCGGACAGGGCTCCTACGAGCAGTACTTC	CASSPGQGSYEQYF
TRBV4-1	TRBJ2-6	TRBD1	NA	TGCGCCAGCAGCCAAGCCACAGGGGGCGCTGGGGCCAACGTCCTGACTTTC	CASSQATGGAGANVLTF
TRBV19	TRBJ1-2	NA	few	TGTGCCAGTAAGGAAGCGTACGCCTATGGCTACACCTTC	CASKEAYAYGYTF
TRBV6-5	TRBJ1-4	TRBD1	NA	TGTGCCAGCAGTTACTCCGGGACAGTTAATGAAAAACTGTTTTTT	CASSYSGTVNEKLFF
TRBV27	TRBJ1-2	NA	NA	TGTGCCAGCAGTTCCCTTGGGACATTAGGCTACACCTTC	CASSSLGTLGYTF
TRBV9	TRBJ2-3	NA	NA	TGTGCCAGCAAGTCGGACAGACCCACAGATACGCAGTATTTT	CASKSDRPTDTQYF
TRBV19	TRBJ2-2	NA	NA	TGTGCCAGTAGTATAGGGTCCGGGGAGCTGTTTTTT	CASSIGSGELFF
TRBV19	TRBJ1-1	NA	NA	TGTGCCAGTAGTATTAGGGGAGGGGACGCTGAAGCTTTCTTT	CASSIRGGDAEAFF
TRBV5-1	TRBJ1-1	NA	NA	TGCGCCAGCAGCTTGGAAGTCAGAAAGACTGAAGCTTTCTTT	CASSLEVRKTEAFF
TRBV5-5	TRBJ2-1	TRBD2	NA	TGTGCCAGCAGCACCGTAGCGGGGGCCTACAATGAGCAGTTCTTC	CASSTVAGAYNEQFF
TRBV18	TRBJ1-1	NA	NA	TGTGCCAGCTCACCCTACACAGGGCGGGCGAACACTGAAGCTTTCTTT	CASSPYTGRANTEAFF